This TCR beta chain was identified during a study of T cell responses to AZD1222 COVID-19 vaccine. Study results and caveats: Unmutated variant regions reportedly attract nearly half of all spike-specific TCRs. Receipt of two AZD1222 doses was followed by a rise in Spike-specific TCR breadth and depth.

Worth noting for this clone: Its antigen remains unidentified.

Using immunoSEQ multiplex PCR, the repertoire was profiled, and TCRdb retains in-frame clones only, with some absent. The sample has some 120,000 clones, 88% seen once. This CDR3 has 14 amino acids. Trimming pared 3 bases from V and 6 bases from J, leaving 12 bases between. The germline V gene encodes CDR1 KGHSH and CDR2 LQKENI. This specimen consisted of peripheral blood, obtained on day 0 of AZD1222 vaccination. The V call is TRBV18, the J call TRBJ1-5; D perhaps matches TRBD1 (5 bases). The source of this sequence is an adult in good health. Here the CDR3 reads CASSPGGVAQPQHF. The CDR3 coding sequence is TGTGCCAGCTCACCGGGAGGGGTAGCTCAGCCCCAGCATTTT.